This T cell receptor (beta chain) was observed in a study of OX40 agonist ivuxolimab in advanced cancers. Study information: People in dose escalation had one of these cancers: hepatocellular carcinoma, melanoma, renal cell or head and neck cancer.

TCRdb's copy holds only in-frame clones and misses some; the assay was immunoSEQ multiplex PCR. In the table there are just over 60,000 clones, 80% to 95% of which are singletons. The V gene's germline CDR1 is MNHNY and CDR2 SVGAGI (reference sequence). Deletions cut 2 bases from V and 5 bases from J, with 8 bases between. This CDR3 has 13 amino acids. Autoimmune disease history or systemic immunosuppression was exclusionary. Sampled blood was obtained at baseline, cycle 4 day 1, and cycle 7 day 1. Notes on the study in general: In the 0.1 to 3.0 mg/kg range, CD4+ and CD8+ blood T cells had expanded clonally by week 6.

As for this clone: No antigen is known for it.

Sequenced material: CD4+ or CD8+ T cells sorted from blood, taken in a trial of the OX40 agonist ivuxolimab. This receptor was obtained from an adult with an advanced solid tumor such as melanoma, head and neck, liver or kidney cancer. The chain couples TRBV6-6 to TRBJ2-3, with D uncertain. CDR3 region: CASSYPPGDTQYF. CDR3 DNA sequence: TGTGCCAGCAGTTACCCACCGGGAGATACGCAGTATTTT.